The entry that follows covers one T cell receptor (beta chain) sequence. This CDR3 comprises 15 residues. The trim removed 4 bases at V and 7 bases at J, leaving 7 bases unmatched. Germline V gene sequence: CDR1 SGHTS, CDR2 YDEGEE. Into CD45RA+ naive and CD45RA-negative memory subsets, the CD4+ cells were split. Each cell subset's genomic DNA was divided evenly among several immunoSEQ plates. Sequencing used immunoSEQ multiplex PCR; TCRdb keeps in-frame clones, though not all of them. Among some 1 million clones, around 76% were seen once, and the ten largest hold 1.4% to 1.5%. The sample is drawn from a study of shared clonotypes between healthy human individuals.

V usage is TRBV5-8 and J usage is TRBJ1-6; 8 positions agree with TRBD1. What was sequenced was memory CD4+ T cells sorted from blood. Subset meaning: CD45RA-negative fraction. The sequence came from a man between 18 and 29 years old in good health. The CDR3 here is CASSARQGLNSPLHF. Here the CDR3 DNA reads TGTGCCAGCAGCGCCCGACAGGGGTTGAATTCACCCCTCCACTTT.